This T cell receptor (beta chain) was sequenced in a study of cytotoxic CD8 clonotypes in ibrutinib-treated CLL. General study findings and limits: At baseline, clonality was higher than in age-matched healthy donors and correlated with CD8+ counts. Public clonotypes were rare and shrank or held steady on treatment. Sample timing was unmatched between remission and later-progressing patients; lymph nodes unstudied.

Clones were read by immunoSEQ multiplex PCR, and TCRdb kept only the in-frame ones, dropping some. The sample shows about 300,000 clones, 76% of them seen only once. Concerning this clone itself: As yet, its antigen is unknown.

CDR3 length equals 15 residues. V shed 3 bases and J 0 bases; nucleotides not matched to a gene: 4. Germline CDR1 reads SGDLS; CDR2 reads YYNGEE. This sequence originates from a human donor with chronic lymphocytic leukemia. The rearrangement uses TRBV9 and TRBJ2-3; TRBD2 matches at 7 bases. The specimen comprised PBMCs, sampled at disease progression, from a patient treated with ibrutinib. Written as DNA, the CDR3 is TGTGCCAGCAGCGGAAGCGGGGTGAGCACAGATACGCAGTATTTT. Translating gives CASSGSGVSTDTQYF.